This T cell receptor (beta chain) was obtained from a study of T cells after yellow fever vaccination. CDR3 length equals 13 residues. The V end was cut by 0 bases, the J end by 4 bases, with 6 bases between. CDR1 is SNHLY, CDR2 FYNNEI, per germline. TCRdb independently ran MiXCR on the 5' RACE reads; one entry per CDR3 protein. The table records about 300,000 distinct CDR3 sequences, approximately 10% of them present only once. This clonotype appeared a few times. Its cognate antigen is unknown. Overall study findings and caveats: Post-booster repertoires contained most primary-vaccination clones again (approximately 97% CD4, around 89% CD8). Relatively few clonotypes were ones that appeared in both CD4 and CD8 compartments. A secondary response was less intense yet reached its peak sooner, at day 5 versus 15.

This receptor was identified in a man in his late teens or twenties who received the YFV17D yellow fever vaccine. The chain employs TRBV2 and TRBJ1-2; D gene ambiguous. The sequenced sample was CD4+ T cells sorted from PBMCs, obtained 5 days after the yellow fever booster vaccination. The CDR3 DNA reads as TGTGCCAGCAGTGAAGCAGGGATCTATGGCTACACCTTC. Translation: CASSEAGIYGYTF.